This passage covers 31 T cell receptor beta chains from one sample sequenced in a study of OX40 agonist ivuxolimab in advanced cancers. Some clones are missing from TCRdb's copy, which holds only in-frame ones; the method was immunoSEQ multiplex PCR. Among 11,000 to 15,000 clones listed, 75% to 85% were seen once. Specimen: CD4+ or CD8+ T cells sorted from blood, collected in a trial of the OX40 agonist ivuxolimab. The receptors shown here come from an adult with an advanced solid tumor such as melanoma, head and neck, liver or kidney cancer.

The rearrangement joins TRBV5-4 to TRBJ1-2; possibly TRBD1 for D (5 bases). The CDR3 consists of 14 residues. Germline CDR1 is SGHNT and CDR2 is YYREEE (reference sequence). Deletions cut 5 bases from V and 6 bases from J, with 17 bases between. The CDR3 sequence: CASSFHEGSDGYTF. CDR3 bases: TGTGCCAGCAGTTTCCACGAGGGGTCGGATGGCTACACCTTC.

The chain links TRBV7-2 to TRBJ1-4; 11 bases fit TRBD1. The CDR3 spans 18 residues. V trimming: 5 bases; J trimming: 0 bases; junction bases outside the gene matches: 8. The germline gives CDR1 SGHTA, CDR2 FQGNSA. The CDR3 DNA follows: TGTGCCAGCAGCCCACTGGACAGGGGGCGGGCAACTAATGAAAAACTGTTTTTT. Residues: CASSPLDRGRATNEKLFF.

This clone was picked up one time. The chain recombines TRBV27 with TRBJ2-7, with 8 nucleotides matching TRBD2. Germline values: CDR1 MNHEY, CDR2 SMNVEV (reference sequence). This CDR3 is 13 amino acids long. The V and J ends lost 2 bases and 6 bases, in that order; junction bases with no gene match: 3. CDR3 in DNA: TGTGCCAGCAGTTTAGGGACTAGAGGCGAGCAGTACTTC. Translated: CASSLGTRGEQYF.

The V and J genes are TRBV28 and TRBJ2-7; D is possibly TRBD2 (6 bases). The CDR3 consists of 14 residues. Germline V CDR1 and CDR2: MDHEN, SYDVKM. The V gene lost 5 bases and the J gene lost 3 bases, with 14 bases spanning the gap. The CDR3 loop is CASSAGTEIYEQYF. The DNA of the CDR3 is TGTGCCAGCAGTGCGGGGACGGAGATCTACGAGCAGTACTTC.

The V gene is TRBV16, the J gene TRBJ2-1; TRBD2 is a possible D gene (5 bases). The V and J ends lost 3 bases and 4 bases respectively, with 13 bases between them. Germline CDR1 is KGHSY and CDR2 is FQNENV. The CDR3 runs 15 residues. The CDR3 DNA reads as TGTGCCAGCAGCCACGGTTGGGAGCCTTACAATGAGCAGTTCTTC. This sequence encodes CASSHGWEPYNEQFF.

This clone was found a few times. V usage is TRBV9 and J usage is TRBJ1-1; D remains unclear. The CDR3 contains 14 residues. V lost 0 bases, J lost 3 bases, and 9 bases lay in between. The V gene's germline CDR1 is SGDLS and CDR2 YYNGEE. The CDR3 here is CASSVEVGYTEAFF. For the CDR3, the DNA is TGTGCCAGCAGCGTAGAAGTGGGGTACACTGAAGCTTTCTTT.

The chain combines TRBV27 with TRBJ2-2; no clear D gene. The length of the CDR3 is 12 residues. The V and J ends lost 7 bases and 6 bases respectively, with 9 bases between them. The germline V gene encodes CDR1 MNHEY and CDR2 SMNVEV (reference sequence). As DNA, the CDR3 is TGTGCCAGCAATGGTAGGGCCGGGGAGCTGTTTTTT. Its protein product is CASNGRAGELFF.

The genes are TRBV5-1 and TRBJ2-1; TRBD1 matches 8 bases. Germline V CDR1 and CDR2: SGHRS, YFSETQ. This CDR3 has 16 residues. J gave up 8 bases and V 2 bases, and 12 bases lay outside the gene matches. CDR3 nucleotide sequence: TGCGCCAGCAGCTTTTCCACTTCCGGGACAGGCGATGAGCAGTTCTTC. Protein: CASSFSTSGTGDEQFF.

This clone was observed a single time. In DNA form, the CDR3 reads TGCGCCAGCAGCTTAGTCAGGGGCGCCTACAATGAGCAGTTCTTC. Translating gives CASSLVRGAYNEQFF. This chain joins TRBV5-1 and TRBJ2-1, with TRBD1 as a possible D gene (6 bases). Trimming left V 2 bases short and J 2 bases short, with 11 bases between. This CDR3 is 15 amino acids long. Germline loops: CDR1 SGHRS, CDR2 YFSETQ.

This clone was seen just once. The chain recombines TRBV27 with TRBJ2-7; 12 nucleotides match TRBD2. In germline, CDR1 is MNHEY, CDR2 SMNVEV (reference sequence). The CDR3 has 14 amino acids. With V trimmed by 4 bases and J by 4 bases, 2 bases remained unmatched. The CDR3 is CASSSGLAGYEQYF. CDR3 in DNA: TGTGCCAGCAGTTCCGGACTAGCGGGGTACGAGCAGTACTTC.

The rearrangement joins TRBV5-1 to TRBJ2-3, with unresolved D. Germline lookup yields CDR1 SGHRS and CDR2 YFSETQ. The V end was cut by 0 bases, the J end by 2 bases, with 7 bases between. This CDR3 region has 14 residues. CDR3 protein: CASSLVFATDTQYF. DNA of the CDR3: TGCGCCAGCAGCTTGGTATTTGCCACAGATACGCAGTATTTT.

This rearrangement joins TRBV4-3 to TRBJ2-3; the D gene could be TRBD1 or TRBD2 (6 bases each). The CDR3 covers 15 residues. The V end lost 0 bases, the J end lost 1 base, and 8 bases lay between the germline ends. The V gene's germline CDR1 is LGHNA and CDR2 YSLEER. The CDR3 reads CASSQDRGGTDTQYF. The CDR3 coding sequence is TGCGCCAGCAGCCAAGATAGGGGGGGCACAGATACGCAGTATTTT.

The chain joins TRBV2 to TRBJ2-1, with 13 bases fitting TRBD2. After removal of 6 bases from V and 4 bases from J, the junction contained 3 bases not matched to a gene. This CDR3 has 15 amino acids. Germline-derived CDR1 and CDR2 are SNHLY and FYNNEI. CDR3 nucleotide sequence: TGTGCCAGCAGCGGGACTAGCGGGGCTTACAATGAGCAGTTCTTC. Its translation: CASSGTSGAYNEQFF.

V is TRBV9 and J is TRBJ2-2; the match to TRBD2 covers 9 bases. The CDR3 loop spans 17 amino acids. J gave up 6 bases and V 2 bases, and 11 bases lay outside the gene matches. Germline CDR1 and CDR2: SGDLS and YYNGEE. Here the CDR3 DNA reads TGTGCCAGCAGCGTCCGTCGACTAGCGGTTCCCGCCGGGGAGCTGTTTTTT. This gives the protein CASSVRRLAVPAGELFF.

The chain joins TRBV19 to TRBJ2-7, with D perhaps TRBD1 (5 bases). The CDR3 has 14 residues. V shed 5 bases and J shed 2 bases, with 13 bases lying between them. The germline V gene encodes CDR1 LNHDA and CDR2 SQIVND (reference sequence). In nucleotides, the CDR3 is TGTGCCAGTAGTGTCCAGGGTACCCCCTACGAGCAGTACTTC. This codes for CASSVQGTPYEQYF.

The chain uses TRBV21-1 and TRBJ2-7. TRBV21-1 is designated a pseudogene. This CDR3 has 13 amino acids. In DNA form, the CDR3 reads TGTGCCAGCAGCTCACCTCCGCATTACGAGCAGTACTTC. Amino acid sequence: CASSSPPHYEQYF.

There are a few counts of this clone. The chain carries TRBV19 and TRBJ1-6; D possibly corresponds to TRBD1 (6 bases). With 5 bases removed from V and 7 bases from J, the gap between germline ends came to 15 bases. This CDR3 has 15 amino acids. From germline, CDR1 is LNHDA and CDR2 SQIVND (reference sequence). The CDR3 protein is CASSWFGQGNSPLHF. The CDR3 DNA reads TGTGCCAGTAGTTGGTTCGGGCAGGGGAATTCACCCCTCCACTTT.

The chain links TRBV6-1 to TRBJ2-2; perhaps D is TRBD1 or TRBD2 (5 bases each). CDR1 and CDR2 (germline): MNHNS, SASEGT. Trimming removed 3 bases at V and 0 bases at J, with 11 bases between. This CDR3 is built from 16 residues. CDR3 protein: CASSEGDGSNTGELFF. In DNA, the CDR3 is TGTGCCAGCAGTGAGGGGGACGGTTCGAACACCGGGGAGCTGTTTTTT.

This chain uses TRBV30 with TRBJ2-7, with D unclear. The CDR3 has 14 residues. V was pared by 1 base and J by 0 bases, with 10 bases between. CDR1 and CDR2 from the germline V gene are GTSNPN and SVGIG (reference sequence). The CDR3: CAWSETASSYEQYF. The CDR3 DNA reads as TGTGCCTGGAGTGAAACGGCTAGCTCCTACGAGCAGTACTTC.

The chain carries TRBV10-3 and TRBJ2-1, with D possibly being TRBD2 (6 bases). CDR3 size: 14 residues. The germline gives CDR1 ENHRY, CDR2 SYGVKD. Trimming took 4 bases from V and 4 from J, leaving 11 bases between them. The CDR3 nucleotides read TGTGCCATCAGTGGGGAGGACGGATACAATGAGCAGTTCTTC. Translation gives CAISGEDGYNEQFF.

CDR3 sequence reads: CASSPDKEAFF. The CDR3, as DNA: TGTGCCAGCAGCCCGGACAAAGAAGCTTTCTTT. This chain joins TRBV7-2 and TRBJ1-1; a weak D match, TRBD1 (5 bases). Germline V gene data show CDR1 as SGHTA and CDR2 as FQGNSA. Trimming shortened V by 5 bases and J by 8 bases, and 9 bases separated the two germline ends. The CDR3 is 11 amino acids.

The gene calls are TRBV27 and TRBJ2-1; D is uncertain. This CDR3 region has 11 residues. Germline V gene data show CDR1 as MNHEY and CDR2 as SMNVEV (reference sequence). Deletions cut 3 bases from V and 10 bases from J, with 7 bases between. The CDR3 region is CASSFGNEQFF. As DNA, the CDR3 is TGTGCCAGCAGTTTTGGCAACGAGCAGTTCTTC.

The chain is built from TRBV5-4 and TRBJ2-7; 11 bases map to TRBD1. CDR3 size: 15 residues. V trimming: 4 bases; J trimming: 7 bases; junction bases outside the gene matches: 10. From germline, CDR1 is SGHNT and CDR2 YYREEE (reference sequence). The CDR3: CASSPWTGGAGEQYF. The DNA of the CDR3 is TGTGCCAGCAGCCCCTGGACAGGGGGCGCGGGAGAGCAGTACTTC.

This chain links TRBV6-6 with TRBJ1-2; 8 positions match TRBD1. Per germline, CDR1 MNHNY and CDR2 SVGAGI (reference sequence). Trimming took 5 bases from V and 4 from J; bases not matched to a gene: 6. This CDR3 is built from 14 residues. The CDR3 reads CASSLEDRVYGYTF. The CDR3 nucleotides are TGTGCCAGCAGTCTGGAGGACAGGGTCTATGGCTACACCTTC.

The chain joins TRBV4-3 to TRBJ1-2; D gene unclear. The germline CDR1 and CDR2 sequences are LGHNA and YSLEER. V gave up 1 base and J gave up 7 bases, with 13 bases separating them. The CDR3 runs 14 residues. The CDR3 region has the DNA TGCGCCAGCAGCCAAGGTTTGGAAACGGGTGGCTACACCTTC. The encoded protein is CASSQGLETGGYTF.

V and J are TRBV4-3 and TRBJ1-5; tentatively, D is TRBD1 (5 bases). This CDR3 contains 16 residues. Trimming shortened V by 1 base and J by 4 bases, and 14 bases separated the two germline ends. Germline loops: CDR1 LGHNA, CDR2 YSLEER. The CDR3 spells CASSQGVYRSNQPQHF. The CDR3 DNA follows: TGCGCCAGCAGCCAAGGGGTTTACAGGAGTAATCAGCCCCAGCATTTT.

The chain couples TRBV7-8 to TRBJ2-5; a possible D gene is TRBD2 (6 bases). Deletions cut 4 bases from V and 4 bases from J, with 13 bases between. The CDR3 totals 14 residues. The germline V gene has CDR1 SGHVS and CDR2 FQNEAQ. The CDR3 nucleotides are TGTGCCAGCAGCTCGGGGGTTGGGGGAGAGACCCAGTACTTC. Its translation is CASSSGVGGETQYF.

The chain has TRBV6-6 and TRBJ1-1; D not resolved. Trimming shortened V by 2 bases and J by 5 bases, and 12 bases separated the two germline ends. CDR1 MNHNY and CDR2 SVGAGI come from the germline V gene (reference sequence). CDR3 length: 14 residues. This chain's CDR3 is CASSYQEFQTEAFF. DNA of the CDR3: TGTGCCAGCAGTTACCAGGAGTTTCAGACTGAAGCTTTCTTT.

V gene TRBV19 combines with J gene TRBJ1-1; D gene ambiguous. Germline loops: CDR1 LNHDA, CDR2 SQIVND (reference sequence). Trimming pared 3 bases from V and 0 bases from J, leaving 5 bases between. The CDR3 spans 13 residues. The CDR3 is CASSIQLNTEAFF. CDR3 DNA sequence: TGTGCCAGTAGTATCCAGTTGAACACTGAAGCTTTCTTT.

This rearrangement joins TRBV9 to TRBJ1-2, with D tentatively TRBD1 (5 bases). The V gene's germline CDR1 is SGDLS and CDR2 YYNGEE. The CDR3 runs to 14 residues. The germline V and J ends were trimmed by 2 bases and 2 bases, with 10 bases remaining between them. The CDR3 DNA is TGTGCCAGCAGCGTTTCGACAGCGAACTATGGCTACACCTTC. Its protein product is CASSVSTANYGYTF.

The chain combines TRBV5-6 with TRBJ2-7; no definite D call. The V gene lost 0 bases and the J gene lost 0 bases, with 10 bases spanning the gap. The CDR3 has 15 residues. CDR1 and CDR2 (germline): SGHDT, YYEEEE. CDR3 coding DNA: TGTGCCAGCAGCTTGGGCCCCTCGAGCTCCTACGAGCAGTACTTC. This translates into CASSLGPSSSYEQYF.